This T cell receptor (beta chain) was found in a study of T cell responses to AZD1222 COVID-19 vaccine. Points from the study as a whole: Donors were mostly white British, more females; clonal diversity possibly underestimated. Researchers took repertoire samples only after the peak T cell response had come.

Unmatched junction bases numbered 4, after V lost 1 base and J lost 7 bases. Germline assignment: CDR1 MNHNS and CDR2 SASEGT. The CDR3 is 14 residues long. A note on this clone: Its specificity is not known.

Measured with immunoSEQ multiplex PCR; TCRdb has only the in-frame clones, and not every one. The repertoire has about 82,000 clones, 90% to 95% of them found once; the top ten carry about 5.2%. This sequence was found in an adult in good health. The sample here was peripheral blood, taken on day 0 of AZD1222 vaccination. The chain joins TRBV6-1 to TRBJ2-1; 7 bases are shared with TRBD1. Here the CDR3 reads CASSEGTGFNEQFF. DNA for the CDR3: TGTGCCAGCAGTGAAGGGACAGGATTTAATGAGCAGTTCTTC.